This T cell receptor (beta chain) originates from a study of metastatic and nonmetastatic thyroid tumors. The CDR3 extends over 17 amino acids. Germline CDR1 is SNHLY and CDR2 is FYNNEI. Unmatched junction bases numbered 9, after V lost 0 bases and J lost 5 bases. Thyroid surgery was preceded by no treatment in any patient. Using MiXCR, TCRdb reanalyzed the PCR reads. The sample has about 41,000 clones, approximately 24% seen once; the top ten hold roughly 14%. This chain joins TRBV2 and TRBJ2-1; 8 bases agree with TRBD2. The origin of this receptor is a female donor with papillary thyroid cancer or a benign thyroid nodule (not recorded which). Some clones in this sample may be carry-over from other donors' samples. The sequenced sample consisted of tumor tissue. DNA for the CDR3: TGTGCCAGCAGTGAAGCGTGGACCGGGAGGGTAGACAATGAGCAGTTCTTC. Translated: CASSEAWTGRVDNEQFF.